Listed here are 32 T cell receptor beta chains from one sample, sequenced in a study of OX40 agonist ivuxolimab in advanced cancers. Libraries were prepared by immunoSEQ multiplex PCR; TCRdb keeps only in-frame clonotypes and omits some of them. This sample has about 21,000 clones, with around 83% found just once. The starting material was CD4+ or CD8+ T cells sorted from blood, obtained in a trial of the OX40 agonist ivuxolimab. The receptors here all came from an adult with an advanced solid tumor such as melanoma, head and neck, liver or kidney cancer.

V gene TRBV10-3 combines with J gene TRBJ2-3; the D is unclear. Trimming pared 6 bases from V and 0 bases from J, leaving 16 bases between. Germline assignment: CDR1 ENHRY and CDR2 SYGVKD. The CDR3 is 16 amino acids. Written as DNA, the CDR3 is TGTGCCATCAGGGATCCGACACAAGCTAGCACAGATACGCAGTATTTT. It translates to CAIRDPTQASTDTQYF.

This clone was found a few times. The V gene is TRBV7-9, the J gene TRBJ1-5; D might be TRBD1 (5 bases). The germline gives CDR1 SEHNR, CDR2 FQNEAQ (reference sequence). V shed 3 bases and J shed 0 bases, with 15 bases lying between them. The CDR3 is made up of 17 amino acids. The CDR3 coding sequence is TGTGCCAGCAGCTTGGGCACCGGGACGGATAGCAATCAGCCCCAGCATTTT. Its translation: CASSLGTGTDSNQPQHF.

The J gene is TRBJ2-1, the V gene TRBV5-1; 7 positions agree with TRBD1. There are 19 residues in the CDR3. J gave up 8 bases and V 4 bases, and 24 bases lay outside the gene matches. Looked up from germline, CDR1 is SGHRS and CDR2 is YFSETQ. Written as DNA, the CDR3 is TGCGCCAGCAGCCCGAAGCGTTACGAGACAGGGAATTATCTTGATGAGCAGTTCTTC. Amino acids: CASSPKRYETGNYLDEQFF. Looking up the rest from reference TRBV5-1 and TRBJ2-1 gives the full variable domain: KAGVTQTPRYLIKTRGQQVTLSCSPISGHRSVSWYQQTPGQGLQFLFEYFSETQRNKGNFPGRFSGRQFSNSRSEMNVSTLELGDSALYLCASSPKRYETGNYLDEQFFGPGTRLTVL.

This rearrangement joins TRBV6-7 to TRBJ1-2; D may be TRBD1 (5 bases). TRBV6-7 is an ORF, with its function uncertain. The V and J ends lost 2 bases and 4 bases respectively, with 20 bases between them. The CDR3 loop spans 17 amino acids. CDR3 protein: CASSYPCGRDVCYGYTF. As DNA, the CDR3 is TGTGCCAGCAGTTACCCCTGTGGGAGGGACGTTTGCTATGGCTACACCTTC.

V and J are TRBV9 and TRBJ2-7; D is perhaps TRBD2 (6 bases). V gave up 2 bases and J gave up 4 bases, with 13 bases separating them. The CDR3 spans 14 residues. Germline-derived CDR1 and CDR2 are SGDLS and YYNGEE. The CDR3 coding sequence is TGTGCCAGCAGCGTTAGTGCGGGGTCGTACGAGCAGTACTTC. Encoded protein: CASSVSAGSYEQYF.

The V call is TRBV19, the J call TRBJ2-5; tentative D call: TRBD2 (5 bases). CDR3 size: 17 residues. Trimming left V 9 bases short and J 1 base short, with 24 bases between. Germline lookup yields CDR1 LNHDA and CDR2 SQIVND (reference sequence). The CDR3, as DNA: TGTGCCAGCGCCCCTTACGCCCGCCTCGAGGGCCAAGAGACCCAGTACTTC. This translates into CASAPYARLEGQETQYF.

This chain connects TRBV6-5 to TRBJ1-5; no clear D. The ends were cut back, 0 bases at V and 6 bases at J, with 9 bases in the middle. CDR1 and CDR2 (germline): MNHEY, SVGAGI. The CDR3 loop spans 14 amino acids. The CDR3 DNA sequence: TGTGCCAGCAGTTACTCGAAGGGTGGTCAGCCCCAGCATTTT. Translation gives CASSYSKGGQPQHF.

This chain joins TRBV13 and TRBJ2-1; no firm D call. The V and J ends lost 5 bases and 6 bases respectively, with 20 bases between them. CDR3 length: 16 residues. Germline assignment: CDR1 PRHDT and CDR2 FYEKMQ (reference sequence). CDR3 region: CASSPGGSNIGNEQFF. In DNA, the CDR3 is TGTGCCAGCAGCCCTGGTGGTAGTAATATTGGCAATGAGCAGTTCTTC.

V and J are TRBV27 and TRBJ2-3, with D perhaps matching TRBD2 (5 bases). Germline CDR1 is MNHEY and CDR2 is SMNVEV (reference sequence). The CDR3 is 13 residues long. V was clipped by 5 bases and J by 6 bases, with 12 bases between them. The CDR3 is CASSPGWADTQYF. The CDR3 DNA reads as TGTGCCAGCAGTCCGGGATGGGCGGATACGCAGTATTTT.

The chain carries TRBV7-2 and TRBJ2-7, with a possible D match to TRBD2 (6 bases). Per the germline V gene, CDR1 is SGHTA and CDR2 is FQGNSA. The CDR3 has 14 amino acids. Trimming stripped 0 bases from V and 4 bases from J, with 10 bases between. The CDR3 here is CASSLAWGRYEQYF. The DNA for the CDR3 is TGTGCCAGCAGCTTAGCGTGGGGGAGGTACGAGCAGTACTTC.

In this sample, this clone turned up once. The rearrangement links TRBV19 to TRBJ2-7; 10 bases match TRBD1. CDR1 and CDR2 from the germline V gene are LNHDA and SQIVND (reference sequence). V trimming: 3 bases; J trimming: 4 bases; junction bases outside the gene matches: 3. The CDR3 consists of 14 residues. The CDR3 reads CASSIGTGAYEQYF. The CDR3 region has the DNA TGTGCCAGTAGTATTGGGACAGGGGCTTACGAGCAGTACTTC.

This clone is a singleton in its sample. The rearrangement uses TRBV10-3 and TRBJ2-1, with TRBD2 as a possible D gene (6 bases). Germline CDR1 ENHRY, CDR2 SYGVKD. The CDR3 is 13 residues long. V lost 5 bases, J lost 3 bases, and 8 bases lay in between. CDR3 amino acids: CAISSGSYNEQFF. The CDR3 DNA is TGTGCCATCAGTTCCGGGAGCTACAATGAGCAGTTCTTC.

The V call is TRBV6-5, the J call TRBJ2-7, with D possibly TRBD1 on 6 matching bases. Trimming removed 7 bases from V and 1 base from J, with 14 bases in between. The CDR3 runs 14 residues. Germline CDR1 and CDR2: MNHEY and SVGAGI. The CDR3 DNA reads as TGTGCCAGCACCTTTTCGGACAGATCCTACGAGCAGTACTTC. This codes for CASTFSDRSYEQYF.

The chain employs TRBV4-2 and TRBJ2-3, with 10 bases lining up with TRBD2. CDR3 length: 15 amino acids. The junction had 9 bases not matched to a gene; V was cut back by 0 bases and J by 12 bases. CDR1 and CDR2 from the germline V gene are LGHNA and YNFKEQ. The CDR3 reads CASSQDLAGASTQYF. In DNA form, the CDR3 reads TGTGCCAGCAGCCAAGATCTAGCGGGGGCTTCTACACAGTATTTT.

The chain links TRBV6-5 to TRBJ1-1; D call uncertain. Germline lookup yields CDR1 MNHEY and CDR2 SVGAGI. Trimming took off 2 bases at V and 1 base at J, with 8 bases between the two ends. This CDR3 has 14 residues. The CDR3 DNA follows: TGTGCCAGCAGTTACCGGAGCGCGAACACTGAAGCTTTCTTT. Translating it yields CASSYRSANTEAFF.

As for this clone: A junction boundary mismatches the germline segment, possibly from a read error. In DNA form, the CDR3 reads TGTGCCAGCAGTTACGCACTAGAGGCGTACGCGCAGTACTTC. Translated: CASSYALEAYAQYF. The rearrangement uses TRBV6-6 and TRBJ2-7, with a weak D call TRBD2 (5 bases). This CDR3 region has 14 residues. CDR1 and CDR2 from the germline V gene are MNHNY and SVGAGI (reference sequence).

The chain carries TRBV15 and TRBJ2-7; 8 nucleotides line up with TRBD1. CDR1 and CDR2 from the germline V gene are LNHNV and YYDKDF (reference sequence). The CDR3 sequence is 13 residues long. V lost 5 bases to trimming and J lost 3 bases; unmatched junction nucleotides: 3. The CDR3 nucleotides read TGTGCCACCAGCGGGGACAGGAACTACGAGCAGTACTTC. The encoded protein is CATSGDRNYEQYF.

This clone was picked up a small number of times. The chain couples TRBV5-6 to TRBJ1-2; 7 bases map to TRBD1. Per the germline V gene, CDR1 is SGHDT and CDR2 is YYEEEE. The V segment lost 0 bases and the J segment 0 bases; nucleotides outside the gene matches: 8. The CDR3 covers 17 residues. CDR3 region: CASSLAGRGVPNYGYTF. For the CDR3, the DNA is TGTGCCAGCAGCTTGGCCGGCAGGGGGGTTCCTAACTATGGCTACACCTTC.

This sequence joins TRBV19 and TRBJ2-3; TRBD1 might be the D (5 bases). Deletions cut 4 bases from V and 4 bases from J, with 12 bases between. This CDR3 region has 14 residues. Germline CDR1 and CDR2: LNHDA and SQIVND (reference sequence). For the CDR3, the DNA is TGTGCCAGTAGTAGATACGACAGTCCAGATACGCAGTATTTT. Translation: CASSRYDSPDTQYF.

The chain recombines TRBV7-3 with TRBJ2-7, with 8 bases that match TRBD1. The germline CDR1 and CDR2 sequences are SGHTA and FQGTGA. The CDR3 has 18 residues. V was clipped by 5 bases and J by 12 bases; unmatched bases: 27. CDR3: CASSPLIWGTGGSVRRYF. The CDR3, as DNA: TGTGCCAGCAGCCCTTTAATCTGGGGGACAGGTGGATCAGTCCGAAGGTACTTC. Complete variable domain (other parts from reference TRBV7-3 and TRBJ2-7): GAGVSQTPSNKVTEKGKYVELRCDPISGHTALYWYRQSLGQGPEFLIYFQGTGAADDSGLPNDRFFAVRPEGSVSTLKIQRTERGDSAVYLCASSPLIWGTGGSVRRYFGPGTRLTVT.

The chain couples TRBV11-2 to TRBJ2-7; tentative D call: TRBD2 (6 bases). Per germline, CDR1 SGHAT and CDR2 FQNNGV. The V and J ends lost 5 bases and 3 bases respectively, with 11 bases between them. This CDR3 is 13 amino acids long. The CDR3 nucleotides read TGTGCCAGCAGCCCGGGACTGCTCTACGAGCAGTACTTC. Its translation is CASSPGLLYEQYF.

V gene TRBV10-1 combines with J gene TRBJ1-1; the match to TRBD1 covers 8 bases. Germline CDR1 reads WNHNN; CDR2 reads SYGVQD (reference sequence). Trimming removed 3 bases from V and 8 bases from J; junction bases left unmatched: 5. The CDR3 loop spans 13 amino acids. As DNA, the CDR3 is TGCGCCAGCAGTGACCCGGACAGGGTGGAAGCTTTCTTT. Protein product: CASSDPDRVEAFF.

The chain joins TRBV19 to TRBJ2-1, with 8 bases matching TRBD2. The CDR3 sequence is 11 residues long. CDR1 LNHDA and CDR2 SQIVND come from the germline V gene (reference sequence). The CDR3 region has the DNA TGTGCGGCAGCGGGAGTCGTTGAGCAGTTCTTC. This codes for CAAAGVVEQFF.

This clone was detected a few times. This chain links TRBV6-1 with TRBJ1-2; the match to TRBD1 covers 7 bases. The V gene end was trimmed by 3 bases and the J gene end by 5 bases; junction bases not matched to a gene: 3. This CDR3 has 13 residues. From germline, CDR1 is MNHNS and CDR2 SASEGT. CDR3 sequence (DNA): TGTGCCAGCAGTGAGACAGGGAATTATGGCTACACCTTC. Translating gives CASSETGNYGYTF.

This clone was seen just once. The gene calls are TRBV28 and TRBJ2-5; 7 nucleotides line up with TRBD1. CDR1 is MDHEN, CDR2 SYDVKM, per germline. Trimming removed 8 bases from V and 4 bases from J; junction bases left unmatched: 1. The CDR3 covers 11 residues. The CDR3 region has the DNA TGTGCCAGCCGGACAGGAGAGACCCAGTACTTC. It translates to CASRTGETQYF.

The chain links TRBV11-2 to TRBJ2-3, with 16 bases identical to TRBD2. Germline loops: CDR1 SGHAT, CDR2 FQNNGV. With V trimmed by 4 bases and J by 4 bases, 11 bases remained unmatched. The CDR3 has 19 amino acids. This chain's CDR3 is CASSYQGLAGGPDADTQYF. CDR3 nucleotide sequence: TGTGCCAGCAGCTACCAGGGACTAGCGGGAGGGCCGGACGCAGATACGCAGTATTTT.

In its sample, this clone was seen once. The gene calls are TRBV4-1 and TRBJ1-5; no clear D gene. Germline-derived CDR1 and CDR2 are MGHRA and YSYEKL. V lost 0 bases and J lost 3, with 15 bases in between. This CDR3 region has 17 residues. DNA of the CDR3: TGCGCCAGCAGCCAAGAGGGGTCAGGAAAGGTCAATCAGCCCCAGCATTTT. As protein: CASSQEGSGKVNQPQHF.

This rearrangement joins TRBV6-1 to TRBJ2-2; D unresolved. This CDR3 is 15 amino acids long. Per germline, CDR1 MNHNS and CDR2 SASEGT. With 4 bases removed from V and 6 bases from J, the gap between germline ends came to 15 bases. This CDR3 reads CASSGGSPPAGELFF. DNA of the CDR3: TGTGCCAGCAGTGGTGGCAGCCCACCAGCCGGGGAGCTGTTTTTT.

The V and J genes are TRBV5-1 and TRBJ2-1; 9 bases match TRBD2. Germline CDR1 is SGHRS and CDR2 is YFSETQ. Germline trimming cut 0 bases from V and 1 base from J; bases unmatched to any gene: 11. This CDR3 is built from 19 residues. This chain's CDR3 is CASSLADFSGSFSYNEQFF. CDR3 sequence (DNA): TGCGCCAGCAGCTTGGCGGATTTTAGCGGGAGTTTTTCCTACAATGAGCAGTTCTTC.

The CDR3, as DNA: TGTGCCAGCAGTGAATGGGCGGGAGGTCGGCAAGAGACCCAGTACTTC. Translated: CASSEWAGGRQETQYF. V gene TRBV25-1 combines with J gene TRBJ2-5; 8 nucleotides match TRBD2. The CDR3 is 16 residues long. Trimming removed 1 base from V and 2 bases from J; junction bases left unmatched: 6. From germline, CDR1 is MGHDK and CDR2 SYGVNS.

The CDR3 DNA reads TGTGCCAGCTCAACGGAGAAAAGGACGGTCGAAGCTTTCTTT. As protein: CASSTEKRTVEAFF. V and J are TRBV18 and TRBJ1-1; no definite D call. CDR1 and CDR2 from the germline V gene are KGHSH and LQKENI. The CDR3 is made up of 14 amino acids. The germline V and J ends were trimmed by 5 bases and 8 bases, with 18 bases remaining between them.

The chain links TRBV7-9 to TRBJ2-3, with a possible D match to TRBD1 (5 bases). This CDR3 is built from 15 residues. The V end was cut by 5 bases, the J end by 2 bases, with 14 bases between. The germline V gene has CDR1 SEHNR and CDR2 FQNEAQ (reference sequence). The CDR3 nucleotides read TGTGCCAGCAGCCTCCCAGGGATATCCACAGATACGCAGTATTTT. This gives the protein CASSLPGISTDTQYF.